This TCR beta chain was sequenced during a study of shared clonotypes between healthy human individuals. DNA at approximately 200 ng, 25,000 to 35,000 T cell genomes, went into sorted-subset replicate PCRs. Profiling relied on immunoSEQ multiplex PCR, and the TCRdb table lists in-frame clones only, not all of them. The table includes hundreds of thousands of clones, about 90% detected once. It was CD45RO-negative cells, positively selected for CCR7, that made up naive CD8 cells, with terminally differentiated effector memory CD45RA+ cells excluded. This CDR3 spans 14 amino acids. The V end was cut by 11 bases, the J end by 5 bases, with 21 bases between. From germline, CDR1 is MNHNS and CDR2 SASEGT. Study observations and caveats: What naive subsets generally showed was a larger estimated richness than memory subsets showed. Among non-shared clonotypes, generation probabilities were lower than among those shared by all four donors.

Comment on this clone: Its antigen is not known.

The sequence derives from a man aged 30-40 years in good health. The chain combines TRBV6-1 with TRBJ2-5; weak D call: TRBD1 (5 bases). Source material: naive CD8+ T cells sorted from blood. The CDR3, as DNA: TGTGCCCATGGACACGGTCTAAACGGGGAGACCCAGTACTTC. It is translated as CAHGHGLNGETQYF.